The sequence of this T cell receptor beta chain was determined in a study of T-cell reconstitution after alpha-beta-depleted transplantation in children. This clonotype has a count of ten or more. Researchers prepared the TCRbeta library using unique molecular identifiers, the study reports. TCRdb processed the PCR reads anew with MiXCR; each CDR3 protein has one entry. Here the sample spans approximately 70,000 distinct CDR3 sequences, over 4.5% being singletons. The CDR3 has 15 residues. V lost 3 bases and J 0 bases, leaving 6 bases between the germline ends. The chain carries TRBV12-3 or TRBV12-4 and TRBJ2-6, with no clear D. The sequence was obtained from a boy less than two years old who had a stem cell transplant for acute myeloid leukemia, so the T cells may come from the graft donor. The source material was PBMCs, mostly from graft donor cells, sampled 180 days after TCRalphabeta/CD19-depleted stem cell transplant. The chain's CDR3 is CASSFWPSGANVLTF. The DNA for the CDR3 is TGTGCCAGCAGTTTTTGGCCCTCTGGGGCCAACGTCCTGACTTTC.